This TCR beta chain was captured by sequencing in a study of graft-versus-host responses after intestinal transplantation. Background on the study: Multivisceral, liver-intestinal, or isolated intestinal grafts were transplanted into recipients. Each patient got anti-thymocyte globulin induction, then tacrolimus and steroids for roughly 3 years.

Profiled with immunoSEQ multiplex PCR; TCRdb holds only in-frame clones, not every one. The sample holds over 75,000 clones, 85% to 90% seen once. Trimming removed 2 bases from V and 2 bases from J, with 6 bases in between. CDR3 length equals 13 residues. Germline lookup yields CDR1 SGHDT and CDR2 YYEEEE. Notes on the study in general: GvH clones appeared in recipient marrow, some first in ileum or blood.

For this clone: Its antigen remains unknown.

The chain is built from TRBV5-6 and TRBJ2-3; perhaps TRBD1 as D (5 bases). This receptor was obtained from a human donor who received an intestinal transplant. Sequences were derived from unstimulated CD4+ T cells sorted from spleen or lymph node cells, sampled before intestinal transplant. CDR3 bases: TGTGCCAGCAGCTTACAGGCCACAGATACGCAGTATTTT. Its protein product is CASSLQATDTQYF.